This T cell receptor beta chain was recovered during a study of shared clonotypes between healthy human individuals. There are 15 residues in the CDR3. Germline lookup yields CDR1 SGHAT and CDR2 FQNNGV. The V and J ends lost 2 bases and 2 bases respectively, with 10 bases between them. Only in-frame clones appear in the TCRdb table, and some are missing; sequencing was by immunoSEQ multiplex PCR. Of 950,000 to 1,100,000 clones listed, about three quarters are singletons. The split of CD4+ cells yielded CD45RA+ naive and CD45RA-negative memory subsets. The clonotype was recovered from a man younger than 30 in good health. The sequencing sample was made of memory CD4+ T cells sorted from blood. Noted subset: CD45RA-negative fraction. V is TRBV11-2 and J is TRBJ2-1; a weak D match, TRBD2 (5 bases). The CDR3 region has the DNA TGTGCCAGCAGCTTAATACGGGGTCCCTACAATGAGCAGTTCTTC. Encoded protein: CASSLIRGPYNEQFF.